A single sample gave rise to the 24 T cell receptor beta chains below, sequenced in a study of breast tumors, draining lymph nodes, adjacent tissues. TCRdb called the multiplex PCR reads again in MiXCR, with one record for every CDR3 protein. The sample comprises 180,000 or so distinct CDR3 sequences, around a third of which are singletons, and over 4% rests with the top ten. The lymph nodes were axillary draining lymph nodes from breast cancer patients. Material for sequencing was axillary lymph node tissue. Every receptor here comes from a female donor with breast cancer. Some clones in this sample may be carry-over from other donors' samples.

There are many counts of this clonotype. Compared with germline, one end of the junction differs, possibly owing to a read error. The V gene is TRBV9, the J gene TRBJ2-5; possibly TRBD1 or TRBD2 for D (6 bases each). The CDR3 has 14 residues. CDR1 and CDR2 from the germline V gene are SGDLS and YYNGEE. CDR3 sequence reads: CASSVGSGEETQSF. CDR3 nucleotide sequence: TGTGCCAGCAGCGTAGGGTCAGGGGAGGAGACCCAGTCCTTC. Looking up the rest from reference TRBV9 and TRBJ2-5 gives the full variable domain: DSGVTQTPKHLITATGQRVTLRCSPRSGDLSVYWYQQSLDQGLQFLIQYYNGEERAKGNILERFSAQQFPDLHSELNLSSLELGDSALYFCASSVGSGEETQSFGPGTRLLVL.

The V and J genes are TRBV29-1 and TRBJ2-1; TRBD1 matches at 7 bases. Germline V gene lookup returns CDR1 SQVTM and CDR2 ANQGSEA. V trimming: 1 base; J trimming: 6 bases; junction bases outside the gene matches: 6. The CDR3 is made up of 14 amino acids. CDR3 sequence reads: CSVEGQGVSNEQFF. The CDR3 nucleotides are TGCAGCGTTGAAGGTCAGGGGGTGAGCAATGAGCAGTTCTTC.

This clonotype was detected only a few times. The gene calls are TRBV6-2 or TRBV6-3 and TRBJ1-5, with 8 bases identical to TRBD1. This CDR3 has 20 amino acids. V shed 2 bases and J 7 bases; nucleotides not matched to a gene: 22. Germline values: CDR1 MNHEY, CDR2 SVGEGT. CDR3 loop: CASSYPSEWTGTWRDQPQHF. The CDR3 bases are TGTGCCAGCAGTTACCCATCAGAGTGGACAGGGACCTGGAGGGACCAGCCCCAGCATTTT.

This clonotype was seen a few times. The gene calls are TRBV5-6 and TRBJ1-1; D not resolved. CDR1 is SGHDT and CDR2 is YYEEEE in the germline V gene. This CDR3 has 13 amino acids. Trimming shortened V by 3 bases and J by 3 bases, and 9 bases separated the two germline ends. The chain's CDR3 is CASSSVGYTEAFF. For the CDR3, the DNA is TGTGCCAGCAGCTCCGTGGGGTACACTGAAGCTTTCTTT. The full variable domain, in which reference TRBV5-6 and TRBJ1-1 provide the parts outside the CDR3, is DAGVTQSPTHLIKTRGQQVTLRCSPKSGHDTVSWYQQALGQGPQFIFQYYEEEERQRGNFPDRFSGHQFPNYSSELNVNALLLGDSALYLCASSSVGYTEAFFGQGTRLTVV.

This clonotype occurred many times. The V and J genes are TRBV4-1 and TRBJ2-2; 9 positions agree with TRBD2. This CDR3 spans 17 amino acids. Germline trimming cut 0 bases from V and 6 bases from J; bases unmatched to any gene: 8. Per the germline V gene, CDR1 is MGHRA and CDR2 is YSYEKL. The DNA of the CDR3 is TGCGCCAGCAGCCAAGAGAGTAGCGGGAGTTTCTCCGGGGAGCTGTTTTTT. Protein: CASSQESSGSFSGELFF.

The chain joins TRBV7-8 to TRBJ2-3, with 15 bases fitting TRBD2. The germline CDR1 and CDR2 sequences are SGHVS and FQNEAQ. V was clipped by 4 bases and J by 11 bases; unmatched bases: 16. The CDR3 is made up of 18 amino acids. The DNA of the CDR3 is TGTGCCAGCAGCTCTACCGGGACTAGCGGGAGGTTGTACAATGAGCAGTATTTT. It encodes CASSSTGTSGRLYNEQYF.

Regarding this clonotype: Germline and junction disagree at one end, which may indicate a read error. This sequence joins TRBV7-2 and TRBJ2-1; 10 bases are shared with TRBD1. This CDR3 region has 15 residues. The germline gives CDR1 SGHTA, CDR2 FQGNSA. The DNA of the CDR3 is TGTGCCAGCAGCTATCCGGGACAGGGGAGCAATGGGCAGCTCTTC. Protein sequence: CASSYPGQGSNGQLF. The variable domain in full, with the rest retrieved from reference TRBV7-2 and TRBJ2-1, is GAGVSQSPSNKVTEKGKDVELRCDPISGHTALYWYRQSLGQGLEFLIYFQGNSAPDKSGLPSDRFSAERTGGSVSTLTIQRTQQEDSAVYLCASSYPGQGSNGQLFGPGTRLTVL.

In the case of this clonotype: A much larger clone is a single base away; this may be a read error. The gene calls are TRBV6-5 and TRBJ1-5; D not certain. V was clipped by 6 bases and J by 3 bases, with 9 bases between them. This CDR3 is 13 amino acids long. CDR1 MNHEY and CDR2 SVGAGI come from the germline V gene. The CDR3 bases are TGTGCCAGCAGACTGACACTCAATCAGCCCCAGCATTTT. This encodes CASRLTLNQPQHF.

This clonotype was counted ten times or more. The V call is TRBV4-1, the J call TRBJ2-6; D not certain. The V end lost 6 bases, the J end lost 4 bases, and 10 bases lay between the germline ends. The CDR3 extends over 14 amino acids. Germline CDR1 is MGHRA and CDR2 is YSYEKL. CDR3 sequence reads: CASRTGPGANVLTF. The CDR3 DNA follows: TGCGCCAGCAGGACCGGACCGGGGGCCAACGTCCTGACTTTC.

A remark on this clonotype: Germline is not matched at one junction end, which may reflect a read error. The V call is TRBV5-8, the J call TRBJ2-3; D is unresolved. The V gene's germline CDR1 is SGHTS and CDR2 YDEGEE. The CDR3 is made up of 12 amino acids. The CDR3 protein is CASSLDTATQYF. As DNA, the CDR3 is TGTGCCAGCAGCTTGGACACAGCTACGCAGTATTTT. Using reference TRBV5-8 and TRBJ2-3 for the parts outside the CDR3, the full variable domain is EAGVTQSPTHLIKTRGQQATLRCSPISGHTSVYWYQQALGLGLQFLLWYDEGEERNRGNFPPRFSGRQFPNYSSELNVNALELEDSALYLCASSLDTATQYFGPGTRLTVL.

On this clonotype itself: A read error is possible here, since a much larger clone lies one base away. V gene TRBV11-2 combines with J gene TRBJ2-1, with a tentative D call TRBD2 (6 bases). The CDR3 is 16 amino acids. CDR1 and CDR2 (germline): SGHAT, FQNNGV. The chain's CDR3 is CASSQEAGPPRPGQFF. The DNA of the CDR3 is TGCGCCAGCAGCCAAGAGGCGGGACCCCCAAGGCCTGGGCAGTTCTTC. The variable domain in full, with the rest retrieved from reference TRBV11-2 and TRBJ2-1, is EAGVAQSPRYKIIEKRQSVAFWCNPISGHATLYWYQQILGQGPKLLIQFQNNGVVDDSQLPKDRFSAERLKGVDSTLKIQPAKLEDSAVYLCASSQEAGPPRPGQFFGPGTRLTVL.

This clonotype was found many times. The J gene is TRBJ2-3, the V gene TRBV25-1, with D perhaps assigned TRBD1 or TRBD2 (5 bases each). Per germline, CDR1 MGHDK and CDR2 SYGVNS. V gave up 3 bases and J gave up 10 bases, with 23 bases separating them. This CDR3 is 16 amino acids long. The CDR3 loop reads CASSDWDLGVVRAQYF. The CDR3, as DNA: TGTGCCAGCAGTGATTGGGACCTTGGTGTCGTCAGGGCGCAGTATTTT.

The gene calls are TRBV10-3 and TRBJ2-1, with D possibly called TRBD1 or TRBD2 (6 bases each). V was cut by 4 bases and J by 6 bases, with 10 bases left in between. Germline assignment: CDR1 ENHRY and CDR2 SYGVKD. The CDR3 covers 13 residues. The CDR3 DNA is TGTGCCATCAGTGGGGGGGCGGGCAATGAGCAGTTCTTC. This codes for CAISGGAGNEQFF.

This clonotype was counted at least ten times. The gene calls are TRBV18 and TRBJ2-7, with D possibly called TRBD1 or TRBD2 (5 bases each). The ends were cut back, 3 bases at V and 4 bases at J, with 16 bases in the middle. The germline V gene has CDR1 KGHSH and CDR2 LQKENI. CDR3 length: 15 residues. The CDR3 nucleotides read TGTGCCAGCTCACCTTCCGGGGCGAAAGTTTACGAGCAGTACTTC. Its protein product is CASSPSGAKVYEQYF.

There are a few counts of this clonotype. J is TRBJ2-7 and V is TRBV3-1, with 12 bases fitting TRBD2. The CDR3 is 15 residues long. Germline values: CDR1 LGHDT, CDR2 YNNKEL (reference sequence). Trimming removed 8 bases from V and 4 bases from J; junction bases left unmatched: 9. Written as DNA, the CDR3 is TGTGCCAGCGGAAAACACACTAGCGGGGGGTACGAGCAGTACTTC. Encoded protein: CASGKHTSGGYEQYF.

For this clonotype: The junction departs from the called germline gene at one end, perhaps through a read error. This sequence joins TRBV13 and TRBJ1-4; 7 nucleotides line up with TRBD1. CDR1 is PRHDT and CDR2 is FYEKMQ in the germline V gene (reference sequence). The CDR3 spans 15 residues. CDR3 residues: CASSLPTGLDEELFF. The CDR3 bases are TGTGCCAGCAGCTTACCGACAGGGTTGGATGAAGAACTGTTTTTT.

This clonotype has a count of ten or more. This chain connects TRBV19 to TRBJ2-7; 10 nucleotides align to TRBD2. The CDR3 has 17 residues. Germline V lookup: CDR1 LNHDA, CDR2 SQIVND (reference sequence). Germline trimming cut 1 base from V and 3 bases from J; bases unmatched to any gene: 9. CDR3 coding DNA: TGTGCCAGTAGTATAGGGGCCGGGACTAGCGCAATCTACGAGCAGTACTTC. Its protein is CASSIGAGTSAIYEQYF.

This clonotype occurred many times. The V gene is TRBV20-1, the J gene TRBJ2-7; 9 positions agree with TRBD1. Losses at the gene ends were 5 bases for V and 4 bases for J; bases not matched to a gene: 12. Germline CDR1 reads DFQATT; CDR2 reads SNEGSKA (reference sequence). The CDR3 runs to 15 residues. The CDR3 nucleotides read TGCAGTGCTCCAGGGTTAGGACAGGGGCGGTACGAGCAGTACTTC. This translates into CSAPGLGQGRYEQYF.

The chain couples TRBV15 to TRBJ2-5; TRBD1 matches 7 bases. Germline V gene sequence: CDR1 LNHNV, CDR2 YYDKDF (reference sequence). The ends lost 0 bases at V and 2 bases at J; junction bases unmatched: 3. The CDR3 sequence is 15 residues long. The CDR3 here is CATSRDRDRQETQYF. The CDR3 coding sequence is TGTGCCACCAGCAGAGATCGGGACAGACAAGAGACCCAGTACTTC.

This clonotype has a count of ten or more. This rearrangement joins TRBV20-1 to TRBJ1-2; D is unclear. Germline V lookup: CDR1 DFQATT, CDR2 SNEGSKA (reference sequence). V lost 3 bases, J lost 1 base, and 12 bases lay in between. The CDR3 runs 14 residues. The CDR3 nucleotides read TGCAGTGCTAGTCGAGGGAATGATAACTATGGCTACACCTTC. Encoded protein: CSASRGNDNYGYTF.

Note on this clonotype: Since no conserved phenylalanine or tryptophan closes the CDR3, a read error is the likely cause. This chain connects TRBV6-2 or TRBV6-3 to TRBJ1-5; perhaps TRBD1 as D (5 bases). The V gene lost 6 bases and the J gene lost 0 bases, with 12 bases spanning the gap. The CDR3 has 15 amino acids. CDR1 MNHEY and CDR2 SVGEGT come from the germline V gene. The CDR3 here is CASSPDTPSNQPQHS. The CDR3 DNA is TGTGCCAGCAGCCCGGACACCCCTAGCAATCAGCCCCAGCATTCA.

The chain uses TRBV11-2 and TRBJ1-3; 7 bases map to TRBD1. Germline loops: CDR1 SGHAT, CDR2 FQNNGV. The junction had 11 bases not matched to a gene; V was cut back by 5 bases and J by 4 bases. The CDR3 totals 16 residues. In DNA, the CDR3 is TGTGCCAGCAGCCGCCCCGGACGGACAGGAGGAAACACCATATATTTT. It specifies CASSRPGRTGGNTIYF.

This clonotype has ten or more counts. CDR3 bases: TGTGCCAGCAGTTCCTCGCCCGCCACTAGGTACTTC. This encodes CASSSSPATRYF. The chain has TRBV28 and TRBJ2-5; possible D gene TRBD2, 5 bases. Trimming took off 4 bases at V and 13 bases at J, with 16 bases between the two ends. The V gene's germline CDR1 is MDHEN and CDR2 SYDVKM. This CDR3 region has 12 residues. Together with reference TRBV28 and TRBJ2-5, the CDR3 gives the full variable domain: DVKVTQSSRYLVKRTGEKVFLECVQDMDHENMFWYRQDPGLGLRLIYFSYDVKMKEKGDIPEGYSVSREKKERFSLILESASTNQTSMYLCASSSSPATRYFGPGTRLLVL.

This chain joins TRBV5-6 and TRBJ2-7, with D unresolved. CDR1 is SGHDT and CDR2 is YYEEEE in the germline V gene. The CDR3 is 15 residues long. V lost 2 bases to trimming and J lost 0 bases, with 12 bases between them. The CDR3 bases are TGTGCCAGCAGCTTTGCGGTTGCTGGCTCCTACGAGCAGTACTTC. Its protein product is CASSFAVAGSYEQYF.